These T cell receptor beta chains were read from a single sample in a study of blood T cell repertoires in COVID-19. Using immunoSEQ multiplex PCR, the repertoire was profiled, and TCRdb retains in-frame clones only, with some absent. Of 250,000 to 300,000 clones in the sample, about 86% were seen once. The sample comprised peripheral blood. These receptors came from a woman in her twenties or thirties with COVID-19, enrolled during active disease. Both conserved end residues are part of each CDR3. A D gene is named only where the DNA matches it firmly. Expanded clones are given a class, and other clones once, few, many or no size at all.

D gene	V gene	J gene	clone size	CDR3 protein	CDR3 DNA
TRBD2	TRBV3-1/TRBV3-2	TRBJ2-1	.	CASSPRRPLAGGINEQFF	TGTGCCAGCAGCCCACGACGCCCACTAGCGGGGGGGATCAATGAGCAGTTCTTC
.	TRBV2	TRBJ1-1	.	CASTGVGNTEAFF	TGTGCCAGCACAGGGGTCGGGAACACTGAAGCTTTCTTT
TRBD1	TRBV7-9	TRBJ1-2	.	CASSGWDSYGYTF	TGTGCCAGCAGCGGCTGGGACAGCTATGGCTACACCTTC
.	TRBV27	TRBJ1-1	.	CASSLSDGSGAFF	TGTGCCAGCAGTTTATCCGACGGAAGCGGAGCTTTCTTT
.	TRBV6-5	TRBJ1-2	.	CASSYQGHGYTF	TGTGCCAGCAGTTACCAGGGGCATGGCTACACCTTC
TRBD2	TRBV6-4	TRBJ2-3	.	CASSELAGGADTQYF	TGTGCCAGCAGTGAACTAGCGGGGGGCGCAGATACGCAGTATTTT
TRBD2	TRBV7-8	TRBJ2-3	once	CASSLTGGHNQDTQYF	TGTGCCAGCAGCTTAACGGGGGGGCACAACCAGGATACGCAGTATTTT
TRBD1	TRBV5-6	TRBJ2-7	once	CASSAGGSLYEQYF	TGTGCCAGCAGCGCAGGGGGCAGCCTCTACGAGCAGTACTTC
TRBD2	TRBV5-4	TRBJ2-5	.	CASSFQAGGQETQYF	TGTGCCAGCAGCTTTCAAGCGGGGGGCCAAGAGACCCAGTACTTC
TRBD2	TRBV7-9	TRBJ2-7	.	CASRRTSGGYEQYF	TGTGCCAGCAGGCGGACTAGCGGGGGGTACGAGCAGTACTTC
.	TRBV20-1	TRBJ2-3	.	CSASTSAGRPDTQYF	TGCAGTGCTAGTACCTCTGCAGGGCGTCCAGATACGCAGTATTTT
TRBD1	TRBV12-3/TRBV12-4	TRBJ1-1	few	CASSRQGTEAFF	TGTGCCAGCAGCCGACAGGGGACTGAAGCTTTCTTT
TRBD1	TRBV3-1/TRBV3-2	TRBJ2-1	.	CASSQPGGFSGQFF	TGTGCCAGCAGCCAACCAGGGGGATTTTCCGGGCAGTTCTTC
TRBD1	TRBV6-5	TRBJ1-5	.	CAINDRGRNQPQHF	TGTGCCATCAACGACAGGGGACGCAATCAGCCCCAGCATTTT
.	TRBV4-1	TRBJ1-2	.	CASSQVVREGYGYTF	TGCGCCAGCAGCCAAGTTGTCAGGGAAGGCTATGGCTACACCTTC
TRBD1	TRBV10-3	TRBJ1-5	few	CAISEQGGNQPQHF	TGTGCCATCAGTGAACAGGGGGGCAATCAGCCCCAGCATTTT
TRBD1	TRBV28	TRBJ1-1	once	CASSLRQGMNTEAFF	TGTGCCAGCAGTTTAAGACAGGGTATGAACACTGAAGCTTTCTTT
TRBD2	TRBV7-8	TRBJ2-3	.	CASSSEAGGPGDTQYF	TGTGCCAGCAGCTCGGAAGCGGGGGGGCCGGGGGATACGCAGTATTTT
TRBD2	TRBV15	TRBJ2-3	.	CATSDRGGSTDTQYF	TGTGCCACCAGCGACCGCGGGGGGAGCACAGATACGCAGTATTTT
TRBD2	TRBV18	TRBJ2-7	once	CASSPPGLVGEQYF	TGTGCCAGCTCACCGCCGGGACTAGTGGGCGAGCAGTACTTC
TRBD2	TRBV6-1	TRBJ2-3	few	CASSEASGGATDTQYF	TGTGCCAGCAGTGAAGCTAGCGGGGGGGCCACAGATACGCAGTATTTT
.	TRBV5-1	TRBJ1-6	.	CASSRDNRVSSYNSPLHF	TGCGCCAGCAGCCGCGATAACAGGGTTAGCTCCTATAATTCACCCCTCCACTTT
.	TRBV2	TRBJ1-6	.	CASSEGVLNSPLHF	TGTGCCAGCAGTGAAGGCGTGCTTAATTCACCCCTCCACTTT
TRBD1	TRBV7-9	TRBJ2-7	.	CASSPIRTGDHEQYF	TGTGCCAGCAGCCCTATCCGGACAGGGGACCACGAGCAGTACTTC
TRBD2	TRBV4-2	TRBJ2-2	.	CASSQLPTSPGELFF	TGTGCCAGCAGCCAGCTCCCGACTAGCCCCGGGGAGCTGTTTTTT
.	TRBV18	TRBJ2-3	.	CASSRSGQLSTDTQYF	TGTGCCAGCTCACGGTCCGGACAACTTAGCACAGATACGCAGTATTTT